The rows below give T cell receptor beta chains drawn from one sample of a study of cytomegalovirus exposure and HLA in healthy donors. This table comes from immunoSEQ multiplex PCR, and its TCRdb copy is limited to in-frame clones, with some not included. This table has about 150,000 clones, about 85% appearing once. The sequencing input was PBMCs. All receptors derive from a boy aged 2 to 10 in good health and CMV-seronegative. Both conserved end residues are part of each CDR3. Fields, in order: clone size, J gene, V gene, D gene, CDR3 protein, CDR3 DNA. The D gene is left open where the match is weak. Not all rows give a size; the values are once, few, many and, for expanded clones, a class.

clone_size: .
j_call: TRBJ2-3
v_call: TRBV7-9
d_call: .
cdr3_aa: CASSLAQRTDTQYF
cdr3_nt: TGTGCCAGCAGCTTAGCACAGCGCACAGATACGCAGTATTTT

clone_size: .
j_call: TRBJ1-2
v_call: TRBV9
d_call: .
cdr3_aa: CASSVAPGNNYGYTF
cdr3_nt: TGTGCCAGCAGCGTAGCTCCCGGGAACAACTATGGCTACACCTTC

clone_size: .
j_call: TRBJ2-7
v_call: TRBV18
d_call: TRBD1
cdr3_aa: CASSPRTGSEQYF
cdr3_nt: TGTGCCAGCTCACCTCGGACAGGGAGCGAGCAGTACTTC

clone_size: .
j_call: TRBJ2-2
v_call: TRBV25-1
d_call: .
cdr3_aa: CASKRDFSAGELFF
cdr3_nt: TGTGCCAGCAAGAGGGACTTTTCCGCCGGGGAGCTGTTTTTT

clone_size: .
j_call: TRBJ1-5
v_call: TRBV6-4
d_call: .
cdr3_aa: CALTEVEGNQPQHF
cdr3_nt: TGTGCCTTGACCGAGGTGGAGGGCAATCAGCCCCAGCATTTT

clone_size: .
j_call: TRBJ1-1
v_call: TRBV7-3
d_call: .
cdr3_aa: CASSSGITPEAFF
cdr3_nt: TGTGCCAGCAGCTCGGGAATCACGCCTGAAGCTTTCTTT

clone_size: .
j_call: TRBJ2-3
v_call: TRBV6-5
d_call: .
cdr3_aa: CASRTTRRRDTQYF
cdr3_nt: TGTGCCAGCAGAACCACGAGGCGGAGGGATACGCAGTATTTT

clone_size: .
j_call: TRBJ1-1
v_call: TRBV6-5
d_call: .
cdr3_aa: CASTVAGDTEAFF
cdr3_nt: TGTGCCAGCACTGTGGCGGGGGACACTGAAGCTTTCTTT

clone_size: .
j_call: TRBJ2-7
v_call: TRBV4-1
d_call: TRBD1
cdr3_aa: CASSRTGRPYEQYF
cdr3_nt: TGCGCCAGCAGCCGGACAGGTAGGCCCTACGAGCAGTACTTC

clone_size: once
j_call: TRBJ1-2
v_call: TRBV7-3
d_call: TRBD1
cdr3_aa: CASSLYPTGVDYGYTF
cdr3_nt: TGTGCCAGCAGCTTATACCCCACAGGGGTGGACTATGGCTACACCTTC

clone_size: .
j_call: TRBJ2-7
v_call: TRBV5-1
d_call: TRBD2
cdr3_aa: CASSLWTSGERAYEQYF
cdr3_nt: TGCGCCAGCAGCTTATGGACTAGCGGGGAAAGGGCCTACGAGCAGTACTTC

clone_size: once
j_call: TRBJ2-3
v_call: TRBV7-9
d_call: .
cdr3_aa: CASFPGSLPSQYF
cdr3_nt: TGTGCCAGCTTCCCGGGATCCCTGCCATCGCAGTATTTT

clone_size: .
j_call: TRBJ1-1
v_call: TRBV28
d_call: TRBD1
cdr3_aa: CASRGTGLPEAFF
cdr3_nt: TGTGCCAGCAGGGGGACAGGGCTGCCTGAAGCTTTCTTT

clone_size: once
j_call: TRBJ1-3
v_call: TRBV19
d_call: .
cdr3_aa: CASRGRNTIYF
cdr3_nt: TGTGCCAGCCGCGGTCGAAACACCATATATTTT

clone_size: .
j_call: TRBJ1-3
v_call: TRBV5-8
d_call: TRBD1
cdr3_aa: CASSFLQGAGGNTIYF
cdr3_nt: TGTGCCAGCAGCTTCCTACAGGGGGCTGGTGGAAACACCATATATTTT

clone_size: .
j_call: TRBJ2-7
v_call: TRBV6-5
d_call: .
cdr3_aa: CASSYMSAAFEEQYF
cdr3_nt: TGTGCCAGCAGTTACATGTCCGCTGCCTTTGAGGAGCAGTACTTC

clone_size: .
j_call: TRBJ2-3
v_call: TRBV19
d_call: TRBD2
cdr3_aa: CASSILGTSGGTDTQYF
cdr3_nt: TGTGCCAGTAGTATATTAGGGACTAGCGGGGGCACAGATACGCAGTATTTT

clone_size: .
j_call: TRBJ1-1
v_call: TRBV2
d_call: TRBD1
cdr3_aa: CASRLQGTNTEAFF
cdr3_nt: TGTGCCAGCAGGCTACAGGGGACGAACACTGAAGCTTTCTTT

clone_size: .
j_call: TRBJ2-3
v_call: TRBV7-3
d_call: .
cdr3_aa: CASTLTGSSTDTQYF
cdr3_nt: TGTGCCAGCACCCTGACAGGTTCTAGCACAGATACGCAGTATTTT

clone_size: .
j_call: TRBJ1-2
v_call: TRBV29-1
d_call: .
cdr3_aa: CSVPTETYGYTF
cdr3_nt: TGCAGCGTGCCTACAGAGACCTATGGCTACACCTTC

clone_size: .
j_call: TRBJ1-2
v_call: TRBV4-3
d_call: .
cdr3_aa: CASSQDRGGVSGGYTF
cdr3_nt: TGCGCCAGCAGCCAAGATCGGGGGGGAGTTAGTGGTGGCTACACCTTC

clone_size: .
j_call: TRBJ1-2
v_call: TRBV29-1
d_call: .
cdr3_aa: CSVQQGNYGYTF
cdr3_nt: TGCAGCGTTCAACAGGGTAACTATGGCTACACCTTC

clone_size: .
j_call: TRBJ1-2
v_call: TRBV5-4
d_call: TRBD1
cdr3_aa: CASSSDRGNYGYTF
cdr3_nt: TGTGCCAGCAGCTCGGACAGGGGCAACTATGGCTACACCTTC

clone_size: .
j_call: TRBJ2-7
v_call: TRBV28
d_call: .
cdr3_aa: CASSPNLLSYEQYF
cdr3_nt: TGTGCCAGCAGTCCGAATCTTTTGAGCTACGAGCAGTACTTC

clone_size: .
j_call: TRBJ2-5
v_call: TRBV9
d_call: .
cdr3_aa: CASSSQETQYF
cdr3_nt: TGTGCCAGCAGCTCTCAAGAGACCCAGTACTTC

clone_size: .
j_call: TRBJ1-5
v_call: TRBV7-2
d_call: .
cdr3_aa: CASVRDRSNQPQHF
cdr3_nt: TGTGCCAGTGTCAGGGATCGCAGCAATCAGCCCCAGCATTTT

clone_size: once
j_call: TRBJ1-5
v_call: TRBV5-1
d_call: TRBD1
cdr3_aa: CASSPGTGGPGAGNQPQHF
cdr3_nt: TGCGCCAGCAGCCCCGGGACAGGGGGTCCTGGGGCGGGCAATCAGCCCCAGCATTTT

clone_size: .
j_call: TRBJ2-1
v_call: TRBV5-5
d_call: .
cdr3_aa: CASSFRFDSSYNEQFF
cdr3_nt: TGTGCCAGCAGCTTCCGATTCGACAGCTCCTACAATGAGCAGTTCTTC

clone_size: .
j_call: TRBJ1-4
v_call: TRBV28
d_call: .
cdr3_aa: CASSLVRGDYFYEKLFF
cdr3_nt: TGTGCCAGCAGCCTCGTGCGGGGGGACTATTTTTATGAAAAACTGTTTTTT

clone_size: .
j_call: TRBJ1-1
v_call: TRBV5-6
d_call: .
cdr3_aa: CASSFSKPMNTEAFF
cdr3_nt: TGTGCCAGCAGCTTTAGCAAGCCGATGAACACTGAAGCTTTCTTT

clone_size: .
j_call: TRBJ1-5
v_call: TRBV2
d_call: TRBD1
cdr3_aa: CASSEDQGGPGNQPQHF
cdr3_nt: TGTGCCAGCAGTGAAGATCAGGGGGGTCCGGGCAATCAGCCCCAGCATTTT

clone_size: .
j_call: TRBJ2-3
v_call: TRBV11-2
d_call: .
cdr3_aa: CASSRQTDTQYF
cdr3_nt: TGTGCCAGCAGCCGACAGACAGATACGCAGTATTTT

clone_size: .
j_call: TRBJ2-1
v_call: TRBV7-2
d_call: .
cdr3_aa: CASSSPGLRNEQFF
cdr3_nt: TGTGCCAGCAGCTCCCCTGGACTGCGCAATGAGCAGTTCTTC

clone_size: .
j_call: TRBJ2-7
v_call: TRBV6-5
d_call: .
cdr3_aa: CASSYGGRRGEQYF
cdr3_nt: TGTGCCAGCAGTTACGGGGGGAGACGCGGGGAGCAGTACTTC

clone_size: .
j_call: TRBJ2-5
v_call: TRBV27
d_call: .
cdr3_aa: CASSLWGQGPRTQYF
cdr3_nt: TGTGCCAGCAGTTTATGGGGGCAGGGGCCCCGGACCCAGTACTTC

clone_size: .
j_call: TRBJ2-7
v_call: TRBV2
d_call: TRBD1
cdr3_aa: CASSGTGGGEQYF
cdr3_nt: TGTGCCAGCAGCGGGACAGGGGGCGGCGAGCAGTACTTC

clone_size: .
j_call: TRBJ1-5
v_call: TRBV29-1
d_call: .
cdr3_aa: CSVGTDLGQPQHF
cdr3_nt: TGCAGCGTTGGGACGGACTTAGGGCAGCCCCAGCATTTT

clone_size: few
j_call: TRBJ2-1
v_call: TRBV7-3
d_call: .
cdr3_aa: CASSRGRLGSEEQFF
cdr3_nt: TGTGCCAGCAGTCGGGGGAGACTAGGTTCGGAGGAGCAGTTCTTC

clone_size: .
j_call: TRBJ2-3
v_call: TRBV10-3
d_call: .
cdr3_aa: CAISFTADTQYF
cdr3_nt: TGTGCCATCAGTTTTACGGCAGATACGCAGTATTTT

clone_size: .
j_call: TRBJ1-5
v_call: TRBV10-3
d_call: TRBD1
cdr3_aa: CAISAGTGFNQPQHF
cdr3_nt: TGTGCCATCAGTGCCGGGACAGGCTTCAATCAGCCCCAGCATTTT

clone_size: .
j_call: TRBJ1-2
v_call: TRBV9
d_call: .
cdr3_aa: CASSPSSPGSKGYTF
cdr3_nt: TGTGCCAGCAGCCCCTCATCCCCTGGTAGTAAAGGCTACACCTTC

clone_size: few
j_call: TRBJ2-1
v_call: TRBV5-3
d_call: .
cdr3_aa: CARSLAALWRREQFF
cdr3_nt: TGTGCCAGAAGCTTGGCCGCGCTTTGGAGGCGGGAGCAGTTCTTC